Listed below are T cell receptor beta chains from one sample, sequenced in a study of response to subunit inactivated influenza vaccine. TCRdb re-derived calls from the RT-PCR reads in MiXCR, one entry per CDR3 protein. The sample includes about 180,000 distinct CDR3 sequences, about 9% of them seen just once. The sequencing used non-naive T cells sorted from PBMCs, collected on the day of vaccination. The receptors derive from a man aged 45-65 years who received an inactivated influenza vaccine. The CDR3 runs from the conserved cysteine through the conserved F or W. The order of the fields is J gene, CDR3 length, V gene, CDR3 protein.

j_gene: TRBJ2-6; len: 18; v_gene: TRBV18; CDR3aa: CASSPWRPEYSGANVLTF
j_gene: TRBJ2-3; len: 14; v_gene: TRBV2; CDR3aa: CASRVASGTDTQYF
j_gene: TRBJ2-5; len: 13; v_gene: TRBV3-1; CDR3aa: CASDLPGTSFRYF
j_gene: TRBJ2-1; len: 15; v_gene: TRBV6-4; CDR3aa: CASSDSLSGYNEQFF
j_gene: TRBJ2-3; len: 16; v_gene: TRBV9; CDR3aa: CASSERTGANTDTQYF
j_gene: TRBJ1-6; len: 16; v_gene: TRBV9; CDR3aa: CASSVDMDRTLSPLHF
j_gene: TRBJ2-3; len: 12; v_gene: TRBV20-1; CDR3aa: CSARRAADTQYF
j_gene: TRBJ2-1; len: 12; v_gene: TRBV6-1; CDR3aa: CASREQGHEQFF
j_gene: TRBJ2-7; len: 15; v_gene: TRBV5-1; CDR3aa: CASSLGQGASYEQYF
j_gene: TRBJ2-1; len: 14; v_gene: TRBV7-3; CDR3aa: CASSLLGLAGEQFF
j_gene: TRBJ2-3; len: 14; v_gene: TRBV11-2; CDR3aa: CASSPTRGTDTQYF
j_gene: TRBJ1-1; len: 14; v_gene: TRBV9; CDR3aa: CASSVGRSGTEAFF
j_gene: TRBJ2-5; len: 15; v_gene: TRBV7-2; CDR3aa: CASSLEGEAWETQYF
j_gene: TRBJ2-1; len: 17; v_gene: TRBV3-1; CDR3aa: CACSKQVATDGFNEQFF
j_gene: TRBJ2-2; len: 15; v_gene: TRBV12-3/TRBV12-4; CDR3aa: CAIRRRLPNTGELFF
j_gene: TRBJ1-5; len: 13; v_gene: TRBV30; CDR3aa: CAWSVGVIQPQHF
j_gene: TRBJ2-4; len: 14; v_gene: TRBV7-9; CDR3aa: CASTKPAAKNIQYF
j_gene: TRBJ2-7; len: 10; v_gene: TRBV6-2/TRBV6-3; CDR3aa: CASSGYEQYF
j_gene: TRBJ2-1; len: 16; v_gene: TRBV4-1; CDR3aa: CASSHDHPSSYNEQFF
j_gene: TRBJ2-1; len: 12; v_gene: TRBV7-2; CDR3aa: CASSPWPNEQFF
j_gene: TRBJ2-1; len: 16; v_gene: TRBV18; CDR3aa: CASSPGLAGGWNEQFF
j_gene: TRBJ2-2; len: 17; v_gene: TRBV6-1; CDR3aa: CASSEGRAELNTGELFF
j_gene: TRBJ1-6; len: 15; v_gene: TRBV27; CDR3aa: CASSLGQGDNSPLHF
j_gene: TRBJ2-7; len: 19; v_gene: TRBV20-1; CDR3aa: CSARDQGGLAPKSPYEQYF
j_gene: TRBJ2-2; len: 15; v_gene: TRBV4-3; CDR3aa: CASSQVGQGTGELFF
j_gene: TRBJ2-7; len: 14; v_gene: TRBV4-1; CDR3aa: CASSQRGRGYEQYF
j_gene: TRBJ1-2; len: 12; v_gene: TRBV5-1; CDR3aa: CASSPDTYGYTF
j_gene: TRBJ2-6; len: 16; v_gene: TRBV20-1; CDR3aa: CSAHQGSGAGANVLTF
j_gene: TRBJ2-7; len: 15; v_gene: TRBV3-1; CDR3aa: CASSLRSRQGHEQYF
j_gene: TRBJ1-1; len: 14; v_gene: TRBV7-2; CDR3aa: CASSAGQVNTEAFF
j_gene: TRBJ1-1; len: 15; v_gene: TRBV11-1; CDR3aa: CASSLAQDRSTEAFF
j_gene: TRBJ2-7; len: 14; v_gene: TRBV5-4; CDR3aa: CASSSRTSSYEQYF
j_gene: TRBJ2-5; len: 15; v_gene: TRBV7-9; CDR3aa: CASSFRGRGGETQYF
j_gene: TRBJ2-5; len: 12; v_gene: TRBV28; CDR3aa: CASSWGRETQYF
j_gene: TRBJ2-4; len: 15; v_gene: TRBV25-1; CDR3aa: CASSEYSGTKNIQYF
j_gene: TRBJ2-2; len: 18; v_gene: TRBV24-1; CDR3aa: CATSDTSGQGLNTGELFF
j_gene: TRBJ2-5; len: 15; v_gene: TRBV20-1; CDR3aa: CSARVASGSRGTQYF
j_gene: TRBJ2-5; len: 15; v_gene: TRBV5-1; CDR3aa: CASSRGRAAQETQYF
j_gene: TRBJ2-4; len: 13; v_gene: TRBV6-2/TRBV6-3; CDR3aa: CASRLPGGDIQYF
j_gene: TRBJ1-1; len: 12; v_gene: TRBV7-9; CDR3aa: CASSFGQGEAFF
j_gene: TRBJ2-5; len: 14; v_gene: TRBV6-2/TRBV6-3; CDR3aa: CASSYSGTPETQYF
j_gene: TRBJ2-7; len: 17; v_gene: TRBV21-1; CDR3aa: CASSVRDSLPSSYEQYF